This TCR beta chain was profiled in a study of blood T cell repertoires in COVID-19. Whole-study context: Samples came from the United States, Italy and Spain, spanning acute and convalescent COVID-19. PBMCs, B-cell-depleted T cells, or T cells provided the cDNA or gDNA that made up the material.

This clone is a singleton in its sample. There are 17 residues in the CDR3. Trimming cost V 0 bases and J 3 bases; bases outside gene matches: 7. Germline V gene sequence: CDR1 LGHNA, CDR2 YNFKEQ. Source study methods: Nucleated cell number was recorded as an estimate derived from reference gene primer amplification. The repertoire was sequenced with immunoSEQ multiplex PCR; TCRdb's copy has only in-frame clones and lacks some. The V and J calls and clone size are taken from that table; D and trimming were inferred from the DNA. The sample carries 330,000 or so clones, about 92% recorded once. This chain uses TRBV4-2 with TRBJ1-3; TRBD1 aligns across 8 bases. Sample: PBMCs or T cells enriched from blood (not recorded which). The origin of this receptor is a woman aged 25 to 39 who had recovered from COVID-19. The DNA of the CDR3 is TGTGCCAGCAGCCAAGAATCCGCCAGGGGGCTTGGAAACACCATATATTTT. Translating gives CASSQESARGLGNTIYF.